This record covers a single T cell receptor beta chain. This sample is drawn from a study of blood T cell repertoires in COVID-19. CDR1 and CDR2 (germline): MNHEY, SVGAGI. This CDR3 spans 15 amino acids. Trimming stripped 2 bases from V and 6 bases from J, with 13 bases between. Using immunoSEQ multiplex PCR, the repertoire was profiled, and TCRdb retains in-frame clones only, with some absent. This table has just over 300,000 clones, approximately 83% appearing once. Specimen: PBMCs or T cells enriched from blood (not recorded which). The clonotype was recovered from a young man who had recovered from COVID-19. The chain uses TRBV6-5 and TRBJ1-4, with D possibly being TRBD1 (6 bases). The CDR3 spells CASSYRGGRYEKLFF. The DNA for the CDR3 is TGTGCCAGCAGTTACCGCGGGGGCCGGTATGAAAAACTGTTTTTT.